A single sample gave rise to the 5 T cell receptor beta chains below, sequenced in a study of blood T cells in healthy people across ages. Then a second PCR, running about 7 to 11 cycles, was carried out with a sample-barcoded 5' primer and a J-beta primer mix. From the 5' RACE reads, TCRdb called clonotypes with MiXCR, one entry per CDR3 protein. The table records about a million distinct CDR3 sequences, just over 50% of them present only once. Source material: blood. All receptors come from a woman aged 55-69 years in good health.

CDR3 sequence (DNA): TGCAGCGTTGGAACAGCTCTAAACTATGGCTACACCTTC. Translating gives CSVGTALNYGYTF. The rearrangement uses TRBV29-1 and TRBJ1-2; D not certain. This CDR3 has 13 residues. With 4 bases removed from V and 2 bases from J, the gap between germline ends came to 11 bases. Germline assignment: CDR1 SQVTM and CDR2 ANQGSEA.

The rearrangement links TRBV10-3 to TRBJ2-4; D is perhaps TRBD1 (6 bases). The DNA end is more similar to TRBJ2-7, so the J call may be wrong. The germline CDR1 and CDR2 sequences are ENHRY and SYGVKD. The CDR3 has 14 amino acids. The CDR3 is CAIPVDRPRYEQYF. The CDR3 DNA reads as TGTGCCATCCCTGTGGACAGACCTCGCTACGAGCAGTACTTC.

The chain joins TRBV27 to TRBJ2-3; D is unresolved. The CDR3 loop spans 15 amino acids. V lost 5 bases to trimming and J lost 0 bases, with 12 bases between them. The germline V gene encodes CDR1 MNHEY and CDR2 SMNVEV (reference sequence). The CDR3 nucleotides are TGTGCCAGCAGTCGTCTCGGCGAGAGCACAGATACGCAGTATTTT. Protein: CASSRLGESTDTQYF.

The chain uses TRBV20-1 and TRBJ2-7; TRBD1 might be the D (6 bases). This CDR3 has 15 amino acids. Germline V gene sequence: CDR1 DFQATT, CDR2 SNEGSKA (reference sequence). Trimming removed 0 bases from V and 4 bases from J, with 16 bases in between. CDR3 nucleotide sequence: TGCAGTGCTAGAGACCTCGGTGGGGGCGGTTACGAGCAGTACTTC. Its translation: CSARDLGGGGYEQYF.

The chain couples TRBV6-6 to TRBJ1-1; D is ambiguous. CDR1 and CDR2 from the germline V gene are MNHNY and SVGAGI (reference sequence). The germline V and J ends were trimmed by 2 bases and 6 bases, with 10 bases remaining between them. CDR3 length equals 13 residues. For the CDR3, the DNA is TGTGCCAGCAGTTACCAAGCCCGGGCTGAAGCTTTCTTT. Its translation is CASSYQARAEAFF.